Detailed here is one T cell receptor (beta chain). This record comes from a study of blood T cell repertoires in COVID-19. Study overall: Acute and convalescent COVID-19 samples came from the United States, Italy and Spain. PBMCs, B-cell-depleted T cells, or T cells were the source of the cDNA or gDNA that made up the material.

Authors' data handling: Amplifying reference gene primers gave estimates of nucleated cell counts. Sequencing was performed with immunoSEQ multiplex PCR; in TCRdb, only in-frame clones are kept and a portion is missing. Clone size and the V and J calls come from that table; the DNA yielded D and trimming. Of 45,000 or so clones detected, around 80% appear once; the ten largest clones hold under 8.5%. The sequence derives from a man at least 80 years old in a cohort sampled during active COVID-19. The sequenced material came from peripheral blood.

The CDR3 here is CASRPGTSSPLNYGYTF. The CDR3 DNA is TGTGCCAGCAGGCCCGGGACATCCTCTCCCTTAAACTATGGCTACACCTTC. This chain uses TRBV28 with TRBJ1-2, with D perhaps matching TRBD1 (6 bases). The CDR3 is made up of 17 amino acids. V was clipped by 6 bases and J by 2 bases, with 22 bases between them. The V gene's germline CDR1 is MDHEN and CDR2 SYDVKM.